A selection of T cell receptor beta chains follows, all from one sample in a study of human T cells and chemical hapten exposure. TCRdb re-analysed the RACE reads in MiXCR, keeping a single row per CDR3 protein. There are 100,000 to 150,000 distinct CDR3 sequences in the sample; around 8.3% occur only once, and roughly 1.8% lies in the top ten. The material sequenced was whole blood. These receptors originate from a male donor in good health. Some clones in this sample may be carry-over from other donors' samples. CDR3s include the opening cysteine and the closing phenylalanine or tryptophan. Fields, in order: clone size, J gene, D gene, V gene, CDR3 protein, CDR3 DNA. D genes are given only for firm matches. Some rows have no size entry. The others give once, few or many, or a class for an expanded clone.

size: few; J: TRBJ1-6; D: .; V: TRBV7-2; CDR3: CASQGLNSPLHF; DNA: TGTGCCAGTCAGGGTCTTAATTCACCCCTCCACTTT
size: many; J: TRBJ1-1; D: .; V: TRBV11-2; CDR3: CASSLGGSSRGTEAFF; DNA: TGTGCCAGCAGCTTAGGAGGTTCCTCCCGCGGCACTGAAGCTTTCTTT
size: few; J: TRBJ2-1; D: TRBD2; V: TRBV5-1; CDR3: CASSLRSSGGDEQFF; DNA: TGCGCCAGCAGCTTAAGGTCTAGCGGGGGTGATGAGCAGTTCTTC
size: few; J: TRBJ1-1; D: .; V: TRBV12-3/TRBV12-4; CDR3: CASSFSSGTAFF; DNA: TGTGCCAGCAGTTTCTCTTCCGGGACAGCTTTCTTT
size: few; J: TRBJ2-5; D: TRBD1; V: TRBV12-3/TRBV12-4; CDR3: CASGPGQGEETQYF; DNA: TGTGCCAGCGGCCCGGGACAGGGAGAAGAGACCCAGTACTTC
size: .; J: TRBJ2-3; D: .; V: TRBV29-1; CDR3: CSVWTDTQYF; DNA: TGCAGCGTCTGGACAGATACGCAGTATTTT
size: few; J: TRBJ2-3; D: .; V: TRBV6-1; CDR3: CASLPQLVPTQYF; DNA: TGTGCCAGCCTCCCCCAACTAGTCCCTACGCAGTATTTT
size: few; J: TRBJ1-1; D: .; V: TRBV9; CDR3: CASSVGTEMNTEAFF; DNA: TGTGCCAGCAGCGTAGGTACAGAAATGAACACTGAAGCTTTCTTT
size: many; J: TRBJ1-2; D: .; V: TRBV6-5; CDR3: CASSYRQPYGYTF; DNA: TGTGCCAGCAGTTACCGACAGCCTTATGGCTACACCTTC
size: .; J: TRBJ2-7; D: .; V: TRBV10-3; CDR3: CAISDREGTYEQYF; DNA: TGTGCCATCAGCGACAGGGAGGGGACCTACGAGCAGTACTTC
size: many; J: TRBJ1-2; D: TRBD1; V: TRBV10-3; CDR3: CATRDREELGYTF; DNA: TGTGCCACCCGAGACAGGGAGGAACTTGGCTACACCTTC
size: few; J: TRBJ1-2; D: TRBD1; V: TRBV5-1; CDR3: CASNPGQGYNYGYTF; DNA: TGCGCCAGCAATCCGGGACAGGGATATAACTATGGCTACACCTTC
size: few; J: TRBJ1-2; D: .; V: TRBV11-2; CDR3: CASSLDRTAFSYTF; DNA: TGTGCCAGCAGCTTAGATCGGACCGCCTTTAGCTACACCTTC
size: few; J: TRBJ2-3; D: .; V: TRBV10-3; CDR3: CATGSSTDTQYF; DNA: TGTGCCACGGGATCTAGCACAGATACGCAGTATTTT
size: few; J: TRBJ2-6; D: .; V: TRBV10-3; CDR3: CASGDRGFGANVLTF; DNA: TGTGCCTCCGGGGATCGGGGATTTGGGGCCAACGTCCTGACTTTC
size: .; J: TRBJ2-1; D: .; V: TRBV5-1; CDR3: CASSLGPSDAGTLYNEQFF; DNA: TGCGCCAGCAGCTTGGGACCTTCTGACGCCGGGACCCTCTACAATGAGCAGTTCTTC
size: .; J: TRBJ2-5; D: TRBD1; V: TRBV2; CDR3: CARSRGRGQETQYF; DNA: TGTGCGAGGAGTCGTGGCAGGGGGCAGGAGACCCAGTACTTC
size: few; J: TRBJ2-5; D: .; V: TRBV5-1; CDR3: CASSLAYREVETQYF; DNA: TGCGCCAGCAGCTTGGCCTACAGGGAGGTGGAGACCCAGTACTTC
size: .; J: TRBJ1-2; D: .; V: TRBV19; CDR3: CASSGVIYGYTF; DNA: TGTGCCAGTAGCGGGGTTATCTATGGCTACACCTTC
size: many; J: TRBJ2-7; D: .; V: TRBV5-1; CDR3: CASSPLATTYEQYF; DNA: TGCGCCAGCAGTCCCCTAGCGACTACCTACGAGCAGTACTTC
size: many; J: TRBJ2-5; D: .; V: TRBV6-6; CDR3: CASSDPESRQETQYF; DNA: TGTGCCAGCAGTGACCCGGAGTCCCGACAAGAGACCCAGTACTTC
size: few; J: TRBJ2-1; D: TRBD1; V: TRBV2; CDR3: CASSPSYDTGQASYNEQFF; DNA: TGTGCCAGCAGTCCATCTTATGATACTGGACAGGCCTCGTACAATGAGCAGTTCTTC
size: few; J: TRBJ2-2; D: .; V: TRBV4-2; CDR3: CASSQDFRNTGELFF; DNA: TGTGCCAGCAGCCAAGATTTCCGAAACACCGGGGAGCTGTTTTTT
size: many; J: TRBJ1-5; D: .; V: TRBV7-9; CDR3: CASSLGGLRNQPQHF; DNA: TGTGCCAGCAGCTTGGGGGGGCTAAGGAATCAGCCCCAGCATTTT
size: .; J: TRBJ1-2; D: TRBD1; V: TRBV12-3/TRBV12-4; CDR3: CASSRDRVYTF; DNA: TGTGCCAGCAGTAGGGACAGGGTCTACACCTTC
size: .; J: TRBJ2-3; D: TRBD2; V: TRBV3-1; CDR3: CASSPRVRTRVRTDTQYF; DNA: TGTGCCAGCAGCCCCCGGGTGAGGACTAGAGTTCGCACAGATACGCAGTATTTT
size: .; J: TRBJ1-5; D: .; V: TRBV11-2; CDR3: CASSLEGYQPQHF; DNA: TGTGCCAGCAGCTTAGAGGGGTATCAGCCCCAGCATTTT
size: many; J: TRBJ1-1; D: .; V: TRBV12-5; CDR3: CASGLFGGVGALNTEAFF; DNA: TGTGCTAGTGGCCTTTTCGGGGGCGTGGGAGCCTTGAACACTGAAGCTTTCTTT
size: many; J: TRBJ2-7; D: .; V: TRBV6-2/TRBV6-3; CDR3: CASQQGTISYEQYF; DNA: TGTGCCAGCCAACAGGGTACGATCTCCTACGAGCAGTACTTC
size: .; J: TRBJ2-7; D: .; V: TRBV11-2; CDR3: CASSLGQVLYEQYF; DNA: TGTGCCAGCAGCTTAGGGCAGGTCTTGTACGAGCAGTACTTC
size: .; J: TRBJ2-3; D: TRBD2; V: TRBV2; CDR3: CASSASGGLADTQYF; DNA: TGTGCCAGCAGTGCAAGCGGGGGGCTGGCAGATACGCAGTATTTT
size: many; J: TRBJ1-1; D: TRBD1; V: TRBV12-3/TRBV12-4; CDR3: CASSGDRPEAFF; DNA: TGTGCCAGCAGTGGGGACAGGCCTGAAGCTTTCTTT
size: few; J: TRBJ2-4; D: .; V: TRBV6-1; CDR3: CASSDPLSWAKNIQYF; DNA: TGTGCCAGCAGTGATCCCCTTAGTTGGGCCAAAAACATTCAGTACTTC
size: many; J: TRBJ2-7; D: .; V: TRBV5-1; CDR3: CASSPGPRSSYEQYF; DNA: TGCGCCAGCAGCCCGGGACCTAGGAGCTCCTACGAGCAGTACTTC
size: .; J: TRBJ1-1; D: .; V: TRBV5-1; CDR3: CASSLVGGWDTEAFF; DNA: TGCGCCAGCAGCTTGGTCGGGGGCTGGGACACTGAAGCTTTCTTT
size: many; J: TRBJ2-6; D: .; V: TRBV29-1; CDR3: CSVFAGASGANVLTF; DNA: TGCAGCGTTTTCGCCGGGGCCTCTGGGGCCAACGTCCTGACTTTC
size: few; J: TRBJ2-2; D: .; V: TRBV19; CDR3: CASSIFPGSVTGELFF; DNA: TGTGCCAGTAGTATCTTCCCGGGGTCGGTAACCGGGGAGCTGTTTTTT
size: .; J: TRBJ1-2; D: .; V: TRBV4-2; CDR3: CASSPTGTAANYGYTF; DNA: TGTGCCAGCAGCCCGACCGGGACGGCGGCCAACTATGGCTACACCTTC
size: .; J: TRBJ1-1; D: .; V: TRBV20-1; CDR3: CSDSPLGRRTEAFF; DNA: TGCAGTGATTCCCCTCTAGGAAGGAGAACTGAAGCTTTCTTT
size: many; J: TRBJ1-2; D: TRBD1; V: TRBV6-2/TRBV6-3; CDR3: CASTYRDRGQFASGYTF; DNA: TGTGCCAGCACCTATCGGGACAGGGGCCAGTTTGCGAGTGGCTACACCTTC
size: .; J: TRBJ2-7; D: .; V: TRBV20-1; CDR3: CSARMSGAGSYF; DNA: TGCAGTGCTAGGATGAGCGGAGCCGGTTCCTACTTC
size: .; J: TRBJ2-1; D: TRBD2; V: TRBV7-3; CDR3: CASSKTSGGQNNEQFF; DNA: TGTGCCAGCAGCAAGACTAGCGGGGGGCAAAACAATGAGCAGTTCTTC
size: .; J: TRBJ1-1; D: .; V: TRBV25-1; CDR3: CASSQASDTEAFF; DNA: TGTGCCAGCAGTCAGGCGTCCGACACTGAAGCTTTCTTT
size: many; J: TRBJ2-2; D: TRBD2; V: TRBV6-5; CDR3: CASSYGREGTGELFF; DNA: TGTGCCAGCAGTTACGGCAGGGAGGGCACCGGGGAGCTGTTTTTT